This paragraph reports one T cell receptor (beta chain). Its antigen remains unknown. The source of the sample is a study of T cell responses to AZD1222 COVID-19 vaccine. Whole-study findings and limits: Variant regions that are unmutated are reportedly the target of nearly half of spike-specific TCRs. Among the donors, most were white British and more were female, and clonal diversity was possibly underestimated.

The CDR3 covers 13 residues. Per the germline V gene, CDR1 is SGHNT and CDR2 is YENEEA. Trimming took 1 base from V and 3 from J, leaving 6 bases between them. Generated by immunoSEQ multiplex PCR, the TCRdb table keeps only in-frame clones and is missing some. The sample records approximately 190,000 clones, about nine tenths being singletons. The receptor comes from an adult in good health. This material consisted of peripheral blood, taken on day 0 of AZD1222 vaccination. The chain uses TRBV11-3 and TRBJ1-1; D is possibly TRBD1 (5 bases). In DNA, the CDR3 is TGTGCCAGCAGCTTAGGAGGGGACACTGAAGCTTTCTTT. Translation gives CASSLGGDTEAFF. Drawing the rest from reference TRBV11-3 and TRBJ1-1, the complete variable domain is EAGVVQSPRYKIIEKKQPVAFWCNPISGHNTLYWYLQNLGQGPELLIRYENEEAVDDSQLPKDRFSAERLKGVDSTLKIQPAELGDSAVYLCASSLGGDTEAFFGQGTRLTVV.